This TCR beta chain comes out of a study of blood T cell repertoires in COVID-19. Study information: Material from acute and convalescent COVID-19 was sourced from the United States, Italy and Spain.

With V trimmed by 6 bases and J by 6 bases, 6 bases remained unmatched. Germline CDR1 reads MDHEN; CDR2 reads SYDVKM. This CDR3 has 14 residues. The authors' processing: Nucleated cell number was recorded as an estimate derived from reference gene primer amplification. Only in-frame clones appear in the TCRdb table, and some are missing; sequencing was by immunoSEQ multiplex PCR. For V, J and clone size, that table is used; D and trimming come from the DNA. Among under 300,000 clones listed, approximately 80% were seen once. This sequence originates from a woman aged 40 to 50 with active or convalescent COVID-19. What was sequenced was peripheral blood. This chain connects TRBV28 to TRBJ1-5; 9 bases are shared with TRBD1. CDR3 sequence: CASRYRGQSQPQHF. CDR3 sequence (DNA): TGTGCCAGCAGATACAGGGGGCAGAGTCAGCCCCAGCATTTT.